These 32 T cell receptor beta chains were sequenced from one sample in a study of identifying expanded T cells in peripheral blood. Repertoires were generated with immunoSEQ multiplex PCR, while TCRdb's copy carries only in-frame clones and drops some. This sample yields roughly 78,000 clones, of which roughly 88% are seen a single time; roughly 3.5% belongs to the top ten. Material for sequencing was blood. The source of these receptors is a person aged 18-70 years in good health.

This clone has a handful of counts. V is TRBV19 and J is TRBJ2-1; D unclear. Trimming removed 3 bases from V and 6 bases from J, with 12 bases in between. This CDR3 has 14 amino acids. CDR1 LNHDA and CDR2 SQIVND come from the germline V gene (reference sequence). CDR3: CASSIPLSPNEQFF. The DNA of the CDR3 is TGTGCCAGTAGTATTCCCCTCTCCCCCAATGAGCAGTTCTTC.

The rearrangement uses TRBV19 and TRBJ1-1; a weak D match, TRBD1 (6 bases). Germline values: CDR1 LNHDA, CDR2 SQIVND (reference sequence). The CDR3 runs 16 residues. Deletions cut 4 bases from V and 3 bases from J, with 18 bases between. For the CDR3, the DNA is TGTGCCAGTAGTAAAACGGACAGACCCGAGGACACTGAAGCTTTCTTT. Residues: CASSKTDRPEDTEAFF.

The J gene is TRBJ1-1, the V gene TRBV6-6, with TRBD1 matching 9 bases. The germline V gene has CDR1 MNHNY and CDR2 SVGAGI (reference sequence). The CDR3 loop spans 13 amino acids. With 9 bases clipped from V and 2 bases from J, the junction kept 4 bases outside the gene matches. CDR3 in DNA: TGTGCCAGTCGGGACAGGGCAAACACTGAAGCTTTCTTT. Protein product: CASRDRANTEAFF.

The genes are TRBV15 and TRBJ1-2; D is unclear. CDR3 length: 13 residues. The germline CDR1 and CDR2 sequences are LNHNV and YYDKDF (reference sequence). The ends were cut back, 1 base at V and 7 bases at J, with 10 bases in the middle. CDR3 sequence (DNA): TGTGCCACCAGCAGAGGTTCCCGGGCTGGCTACACCTTC. Translating it yields CATSRGSRAGYTF.

Within the sample, this clone is large. This sequence joins TRBV5-6 and TRBJ2-1; D perhaps matches TRBD2 (7 bases). The CDR3 has 16 amino acids. Between the trimmed V and J ends, which lost 4 bases and 0 bases, there was a span of 14 bases. CDR1 and CDR2 from the germline V gene are SGHDT and YYEEEE. The CDR3: CASSEQGGSSYNEQFF. The CDR3 DNA follows: TGTGCCAGCAGCGAACAGGGAGGGAGCTCCTACAATGAGCAGTTCTTC.

The V and J genes are TRBV11-3 and TRBJ2-5; 14 bases map to TRBD2. This CDR3 has 16 residues. Trimming took 4 bases from V and 5 from J; bases not matched to a gene: 6. Germline V CDR1 and CDR2: SGHNT, YENEEA. This chain's CDR3 is CASSSGLAGAGETQYF. In nucleotides, the CDR3 is TGTGCCAGCAGCTCGGGACTAGCGGGAGCGGGTGAGACCCAGTACTTC.

This chain uses TRBV2 with TRBJ2-3; D ambiguous. CDR3 length equals 11 residues. Germline V gene lookup returns CDR1 SNHLY and CDR2 FYNNEI. V gave up 6 bases and J gave up 6 bases, with 7 bases separating them. Here the CDR3 reads CASRRPDTQYF. As DNA, the CDR3 is TGTGCCAGCAGGCGACCTGATACGCAGTATTTT.

The chain carries TRBV7-9 and TRBJ2-7, with TRBD2 as a possible D gene (5 bases). CDR1 is SEHNR, CDR2 FQNEAQ, per germline (reference sequence). The CDR3 loop spans 14 amino acids. The germline V and J ends were trimmed by 3 bases and 3 bases, with 12 bases remaining between them. CDR3 sequence reads: CASSFSARVYEQYF. CDR3 in DNA: TGTGCCAGCAGCTTTAGCGCAAGGGTCTACGAGCAGTACTTC.

V is TRBV15 and J is TRBJ2-7; D may be TRBD1 (6 bases). Germline CDR1 LNHNV, CDR2 YYDKDF (reference sequence). V dropped 0 bases and J dropped 6 bases, with 15 bases sitting between them. This CDR3 has 15 residues. Here the CDR3 reads CATSRDLSGQSEQYF. The CDR3 nucleotides read TGTGCCACCAGCAGAGATCTCTCGGGACAAAGCGAGCAGTACTTC.

The chain links TRBV2 to TRBJ2-3; no definite D call. Looked up from germline, CDR1 is SNHLY and CDR2 is FYNNEI. V lost 6 bases and J lost 0, with 7 bases in between. This CDR3 contains 13 residues. CDR3 in DNA: TGTGCCAGCAGCGACGGTAGCACAGATACGCAGTATTTT. Translating it yields CASSDGSTDTQYF.

The chain recombines TRBV9 with TRBJ1-2; no reliable D call. The CDR3 loop spans 12 amino acids. V was cut by 2 bases and J by 6 bases, with 8 bases left in between. Per the germline V gene, CDR1 is SGDLS and CDR2 is YYNGEE. CDR3 in DNA: TGTGCCAGCAGCGTGGAGGGTAATGGCTACACCTTC. Translation gives CASSVEGNGYTF.

The rearrangement uses TRBV7-2 and TRBJ2-1; TRBD2 matches at 9 bases. The CDR3 runs to 16 residues. Trimming at V came to 4 bases and at J to 6 bases, leaving 10 bases not matched to a gene. Germline V gene lookup returns CDR1 SGHTA and CDR2 FQGNSA. The CDR3 here is CASSYAPASGTNEQFF. The CDR3 nucleotides are TGTGCCAGCAGCTACGCCCCGGCTAGCGGGACCAATGAGCAGTTCTTC.

The rearrangement links TRBV5-8 to TRBJ2-7; D gene unclear. This CDR3 has 15 amino acids. CDR1 is SGHTS and CDR2 is YDEGEE in the germline V gene. The ends were cut back, 2 bases at V and 7 bases at J, with 19 bases in the middle. In DNA form, the CDR3 reads TGTGCCAGCAGCTTCGGCCCGGGCGGCGCCGGGGAGCAGTACTTC. Translating it yields CASSFGPGGAGEQYF. Combining the CDR3 with reference TRBV5-8 and TRBJ2-7 gives the whole variable domain EAGVTQSPTHLIKTRGQQATLRCSPISGHTSVYWYQQALGLGLQFLLWYDEGEERNRGNFPPRFSGRQFPNYSSELNVNALELEDSALYLCASSFGPGGAGEQYFGPGTRLTVT.

The chain employs TRBV14 and TRBJ2-7, with D perhaps assigned TRBD1 or TRBD2 (5 bases each). Germline V gene data show CDR1 as SGHDN and CDR2 as FVKESK. The ends were cut back, 0 bases at V and 6 bases at J, with 9 bases in the middle. The CDR3 extends over 13 amino acids. This chain's CDR3 is CASSQDWGSEQYF. CDR3 nucleotides: TGTGCCAGCAGCCAAGATTGGGGGAGCGAGCAGTACTTC.

V usage is TRBV7-2 and J usage is TRBJ1-3; D not resolved. The germline V and J ends were trimmed by 1 base and 0 bases, with 10 bases remaining between them. CDR1 is SGHTA and CDR2 is FQGNSA in the germline V gene. The length of the CDR3 is 16 residues. In nucleotides, the CDR3 is TGTGCCAGCAGCTTAGTTTCCGGAAGCTCTGGAAACACCATATATTTT. Its translation is CASSLVSGSSGNTIYF.

The V gene is TRBV27, the J gene TRBJ2-1; D may correspond to TRBD1 or TRBD2 (6 bases each). CDR3 size: 15 residues. In germline, CDR1 is MNHEY, CDR2 SMNVEV (reference sequence). The ends were cut back, 5 bases at V and 6 bases at J, with 17 bases in the middle. DNA for the CDR3: TGTGCCAGCAGTCCCGGGGGCGGACAGTTCAATGAGCAGTTCTTC. Protein product: CASSPGGGQFNEQFF.

The V and J genes are TRBV29-1 and TRBJ2-1, with D perhaps matching TRBD1 (6 bases). V was pared by 3 bases and J by 6 bases, with 21 bases between. CDR1 and CDR2 (germline): SQVTM, ANQGSEA. CDR3 length: 16 residues. In DNA, the CDR3 is TGCAGCGTTGAGTTCGTACAGGGTAGAGGGGGCAATGAGCAGTTCTTC. Protein: CSVEFVQGRGGNEQFF.

The rearrangement uses TRBV5-4 and TRBJ2-7; 7 bases map to TRBD1. The V segment lost 3 bases and the J segment 2 bases; nucleotides outside the gene matches: 5. The CDR3 extends over 14 amino acids. CDR1 is SGHNT, CDR2 YYREEE, per germline (reference sequence). In nucleotides, the CDR3 is TGTGCCAGCAGCTCGGAGACAGGGACCTACGAGCAGTACTTC. Protein sequence: CASSSETGTYEQYF.

The chain has TRBV9 and TRBJ2-7; possibly TRBD1 for D (5 bases). Germline assignment: CDR1 SGDLS and CDR2 YYNGEE. CDR3 size: 14 residues. Trimming stripped 0 bases from V and 3 bases from J, with 10 bases between. CDR3 sequence: CASSVADSRYEQYF. The CDR3 region has the DNA TGTGCCAGCAGCGTAGCTGACAGTCGCTACGAGCAGTACTTC.

CDR3 sequence: CASSLVGYEQYF. Written as DNA, the CDR3 is TGTGCCAGCAGCTTGGTAGGGTACGAGCAGTACTTC. The genes are TRBV5-6 and TRBJ2-7; D gene ambiguous. In germline, CDR1 is SGHDT, CDR2 YYEEEE. Trimming left V 0 bases short and J 4 bases short, with 5 bases between. The CDR3 totals 12 residues.

The chain couples TRBV25-1 to TRBJ2-3; 8 bases match TRBD2. There are 11 residues in the CDR3. The junction had 3 bases not matched to a gene; V was cut back by 8 bases and J by 8 bases. CDR1 and CDR2 (germline): MGHDK, SYGVNS. This CDR3 is CASRGGPTQYF. The CDR3 DNA is TGTGCCAGCCGGGGGGGCCCTACGCAGTATTTT.

The rearrangement uses TRBV14 and TRBJ1-1, with TRBD1 identical over 7 bases. With V trimmed by 4 bases and J by 2 bases, 4 bases remained unmatched. This CDR3 has 14 residues. Germline V gives CDR1 SGHDN, CDR2 FVKESK. The CDR3: CASSRGTVNTEAFF. The CDR3 nucleotides read TGTGCCAGCAGCCGAGGGACAGTCAACACTGAAGCTTTCTTT.

The CDR3 sequence: CASSIRVGELFF. The CDR3 DNA reads TGTGCCAGTAGTATCAGGGTCGGGGAGCTGTTTTTT. The chain employs TRBV19 and TRBJ2-2; a weak D match, TRBD1 (5 bases). Germline CDR1 and CDR2: LNHDA and SQIVND (reference sequence). The CDR3 runs 12 residues. Trimming left V 3 bases short and J 7 bases short, with 6 bases between.

The rearrangement links TRBV10-1 to TRBJ1-2, with 9 bases fitting TRBD1. V was clipped by 0 bases and J by 8 bases; unmatched bases: 1. Germline CDR1 is WNHNN and CDR2 is SYGVQD (reference sequence). The CDR3 loop spans 13 amino acids. CDR3 in amino acids: CASSESDRGGYTF. For the CDR3, the DNA is TGCGCCAGCAGTGAGTCGGACAGGGGAGGCTACACCTTC.

This chain uses TRBV10-3 with TRBJ2-1; 9 nucleotides agree with TRBD1. From germline, CDR1 is ENHRY and CDR2 SYGVKD. Trimming at V came to 6 bases and at J to 3 bases, leaving 3 bases not matched to a gene. The CDR3 has 14 residues. The CDR3 DNA follows: TGTGCCATCAGGGGGGACAGGGACTACAATGAGCAGTTCTTC. It translates to CAIRGDRDYNEQFF.

The CDR3 sequence is CASSPNPTGLGYTF. DNA of the CDR3: TGTGCCAGCAGCCCTAACCCGACAGGCTTAGGCTACACCTTC. The V and J genes are TRBV7-2 and TRBJ1-2; maybe TRBD1 (6 bases). CDR3 length equals 14 residues. The germline gives CDR1 SGHTA, CDR2 FQGNSA. Trimming removed 5 bases from V and 8 bases from J, with 18 bases in between.

The chain recombines TRBV5-4 with TRBJ1-2; D unresolved. Germline CDR1 and CDR2: SGHNT and YYREEE (reference sequence). The CDR3 is made up of 13 amino acids. The V gene lost 4 bases and the J gene lost 4 bases, with 11 bases spanning the gap. CDR3 loop: CASSLMSFYGYTF. The DNA for the CDR3 is TGTGCCAGCAGCCTCATGAGTTTCTATGGCTACACCTTC.

This clone was detected only once. The V gene is TRBV7-2, the J gene TRBJ1-2; TRBD1 might be the D (5 bases). CDR1 and CDR2 from the germline V gene are SGHTA and FQGNSA. The CDR3 runs 13 residues. V lost 4 bases and J 4 bases, leaving 10 bases between the germline ends. CDR3 loop: CASSSGSGYGYTF. The CDR3 DNA reads as TGTGCCAGCAGCTCAGGGTCAGGCTATGGCTACACCTTC.

The chain is built from TRBV18 and TRBJ2-1; TRBD2 aligns across 13 bases. Germline lookup yields CDR1 KGHSH and CDR2 LQKENI. After removal of 1 base from V and 8 bases from J, the junction contained 5 bases not matched to a gene. The CDR3 loop spans 16 amino acids. The CDR3 reads CASSPLLAGGRDEQFF. CDR3 nucleotide sequence: TGTGCCAGCTCACCACTACTAGCGGGGGGGAGAGATGAGCAGTTCTTC.

The chain combines TRBV29-1 with TRBJ1-1; D perhaps matches TRBD1 (5 bases). The V gene lost 1 base and the J gene lost 0 bases, with 21 bases spanning the gap. The germline V gene has CDR1 SQVTM and CDR2 ANQGSEA. The CDR3 is 18 residues long. This chain's CDR3 is CSVEGRQKGLVMNTEAFF. DNA for the CDR3: TGCAGCGTTGAAGGCAGGCAGAAGGGGTTGGTAATGAACACTGAAGCTTTCTTT.

The chain uses TRBV9 and TRBJ1-1; D gene ambiguous. Germline V gives CDR1 SGDLS, CDR2 YYNGEE. V was clipped by 4 bases and J by 0 bases, with 10 bases between them. This CDR3 contains 14 residues. CDR3 in DNA: TGTGCCAGCAGCTCCCGGACCGTGAACACTGAAGCTTTCTTT. It specifies CASSSRTVNTEAFF.

The chain employs TRBV6-5 and TRBJ1-2; D remains unclear. The CDR3 loop spans 15 amino acids. The ends were cut back, 5 bases at V and 0 bases at J, with 13 bases in the middle. CDR1 and CDR2 (germline): MNHEY, SVGAGI. The CDR3 DNA reads as TGTGCCAGCAGTCCACCCCCCTCGGCTAACTATGGCTACACCTTC. As protein: CASSPPPSANYGYTF.